The clone carrying this T cell receptor beta chain showed up many times. Antigen unknown. These data belong to a study of T cell repertoires in cytomegalovirus infection. Background on the study: Newly reported HLA-C-restricted and thoroughly characterized HLA-B-restricted CMV epitopes were employed. Matching HLA type and CMV infection were both indicated by public TCR beta signatures.

Notes on the study in general: HLA-C-restricted CMV-specific TCR beta clonotypes prevailed in the ex vivo response. Identification of carriers of CMV plus the relevant HLA was achieved through cumulative public TCR beta family frequency.

The CDR3 sequence is 13 residues long. Germline V gene data show CDR1 as SNHLY and CDR2 as FYNNEI. Trimming removed 8 bases at V and 2 bases at J, with 10 bases between. One entry per CDR3 protein results from TCRdb running MiXCR on the reads. The repertoire holds a few hundred thousand distinct CDR3 sequences, with 40% as singletons. This chain joins TRBV2 and TRBJ1-5; unclear D gene. This specimen was cultured PBMCs, taken from culture after CMV antigen stimulation. This receptor was taken from a human donor in good health (CMV status not recorded). Some clones in this sample may be carry-over from other donors' samples. The CDR3 DNA sequence: TGTGCCAGCTCCGAGAATCGCAATCAGCCCCAGCATTTT. Amino acids: CASSENRNQPQHF.